These 2 T cell receptor beta chains share one sample of origin, sequenced in a study of blood T cell repertoires in COVID-19. The table came from immunoSEQ multiplex PCR; TCRdb's copy has only in-frame clones and leaves some out. Of fewer than 250,000 clones listed, roughly 85% were seen once; the top ten hold 9.1%. Specimen: PBMCs or T cells enriched from blood (not recorded which). The receptors derive from a woman aged 45-59 years with acute COVID-19.

V is TRBV5-1 and J is TRBJ1-6; TRBD1 matches at 7 bases. This CDR3 is built from 15 residues. The germline gives CDR1 SGHRS, CDR2 YFSETQ. The V segment lost 4 bases and the J segment 7 bases; nucleotides outside the gene matches: 8. This chain's CDR3 is CASSPGGQENSPLHF. CDR3 in DNA: TGCGCCAGCAGCCCAGGAGGACAGGAAAATTCACCCCTCCACTTT.

This chain joins TRBV12-3 or TRBV12-4 and TRBJ1-2; no clear D. CDR3 length: 12 residues. V shed 3 bases and J shed 4 bases, with 6 bases lying between them. CDR3 sequence (DNA): TGTGCCAGCAGTTTTAGTACCTATGGCTACACCTTC. It yields the protein CASSFSTYGYTF.